The following is a T cell receptor beta chain sequence with its context. Its target is not known. This entry comes from a study of vaccination and CD4 T cells after COVID-19. Turning to the study itself: Overlapping spike peptides of SARS-CoV-2, HCoV-NL63, HCoV-OC43 and HCoV-229E stimulated the cells.

CDR1 and CDR2 from the germline V gene are SGHTA and FQGNSA. This CDR3 comprises 14 residues. V shed 3 bases and J 6 bases; nucleotides not matched to a gene: 7. Treatment denoted: roughly nine-day PBMC culture with coronavirus spike peptide pools or control peptides (ViraFEST assay). The Oncomine TCR Beta short-read assay generated sequence data from the DNA of cultured CD4+ T cells. TCRdb itself ran the PCR reads through MiXCR, one entry per CDR3 protein. Of about 15,000 distinct CDR3 sequences in the sample, roughly 50% were seen once. The chain uses TRBV7-2 and TRBJ1-1, with 7 positions matching TRBD1. The sample here was cultured CD4+ T cells from blood, taken after SARS-CoV-2 vaccination. This sequence originates from a human donor with COVID-19. CDR3 nucleotides: TGTGCCAGCAGCTTGAGGATGCAGGGGGCTGAAGCTTTCTTT. Protein sequence: CASSLRMQGAEAFF.